The next 27 T cell receptor beta chains were all read from a single sample in a study of metastatic and nonmetastatic thyroid tumors. No patient received treatment before thyroid surgery. TCRdb recomputed clones from the PCR reads via MiXCR. The sample holds over 3,000 clones, about 37% seen once. Sequenced material: tumor tissue. Receptors were obtained from a male donor with papillary thyroid cancer or a benign thyroid nodule (not recorded which). Some clones in this sample may be carry-over from other donors' samples.

The gene calls are TRBV28 and TRBJ1-2; D gene ambiguous. Germline V gives CDR1 MDHEN, CDR2 SYDVKM. V lost 2 bases and J lost 4, with 11 bases in between. The CDR3 contains 14 residues. The CDR3 spells CASSLAKNSYGYTF. CDR3 coding DNA: TGTGCCAGCAGTTTAGCCAAGAACAGCTATGGCTACACCTTC.

The chain joins TRBV6-5 to TRBJ1-6; D uncertain. The germline CDR1 and CDR2 sequences are MNHEY and SVGAGI. Trimming stripped 2 bases from V and 11 bases from J, with 10 bases between. There are 13 residues in the CDR3. CDR3 DNA sequence: TGTGCCAGCAGTTACAACATCCGGGCACCCCTCCACTTT. It is translated as CASSYNIRAPLHF.

The V call is TRBV30, the J call TRBJ2-2; no reliable D call. Germline V CDR1 and CDR2: GTSNPN, SVGIG (reference sequence). V was shortened by 3 bases and J by 0 bases, with 14 bases between the two germline ends. There are 16 residues in the CDR3. The CDR3 DNA reads TGTGCCTGGAGAAAAAGGACGGGCGCGAACACCGGGGAGCTGTTTTTT. Translation: CAWRKRTGANTGELFF.

This clone was observed a handful of times. V gene TRBV2 combines with J gene TRBJ2-7, with D perhaps TRBD2 (6 bases). CDR1 and CDR2 (germline): SNHLY, FYNNEI. The CDR3 totals 13 residues. Trimming pared 9 bases from V and 1 base from J, leaving 13 bases between. In nucleotides, the CDR3 is TGTGCCAGTGCCTATAGCGGTTCCTACGAGCAGTACTTC. Its protein is CASAYSGSYEQYF.

This chain connects TRBV30 to TRBJ2-7; a possible D gene is TRBD1 (5 bases). Germline V gene sequence: CDR1 GTSNPN, CDR2 SVGIG (reference sequence). This CDR3 has 12 amino acids. The germline V and J ends were trimmed by 8 bases and 3 bases, with 14 bases remaining between them. CDR3 coding DNA: TGTGCCAGCAGCTTCGACAGCTACGAGCAGTACTTC. It specifies CASSFDSYEQYF.

This clone is labeled large. The chain is built from TRBV25-1 and TRBJ2-2, with unresolved D. CDR3 length equals 10 residues. The germline CDR1 and CDR2 sequences are MGHDK and SYGVNS. V was clipped by 5 bases and J by 6 bases, with 1 base between them. In DNA, the CDR3 is TGTGCCAGCAGTTCCGGGGAGCTGTTTTTT. It encodes CASSSGELFF.

A few counts support this clone. The chain joins TRBV19 to TRBJ2-5, with TRBD2 as a possible D gene (5 bases). Looked up from germline, CDR1 is LNHDA and CDR2 is SQIVND (reference sequence). This CDR3 region has 15 residues. V lost 5 bases to trimming and J lost 10 bases, with 23 bases between them. The CDR3 loop is CASSPTTDREEDQYF. CDR3 DNA: TGTGCCAGTAGTCCCACGACCGACCGGGAAGAGGACCAGTACTTC.

This chain links TRBV27 with TRBJ2-7; D is perhaps TRBD1 (6 bases). CDR3 length equals 15 residues. V was trimmed by 2 bases and J by 2 bases, leaving 13 bases between them. From germline, CDR1 is MNHEY and CDR2 SMNVEV (reference sequence). CDR3 region: CASSLVLGGTYEQYF. In DNA form, the CDR3 reads TGTGCCAGCAGTTTAGTTTTAGGGGGTACCTACGAGCAGTACTTC.

The gene calls are TRBV6-1 and TRBJ1-1; D call uncertain. This CDR3 region has 14 residues. V was clipped by 7 bases and J by 1 base, with 13 bases between them. The germline gives CDR1 MNHNS, CDR2 SASEGT. CDR3 residues: CASKDGRPNTEAFF. In DNA form, the CDR3 reads TGTGCCAGCAAGGACGGCAGACCGAACACTGAAGCTTTCTTT.

This chain joins TRBV5-1 and TRBJ1-2; D may be TRBD1 (5 bases). The CDR3 is made up of 13 amino acids. V dropped 0 bases and J dropped 8 bases, with 11 bases sitting between them. Germline CDR1 and CDR2: SGHRS and YFSETQ. The CDR3, as DNA: TGCGCCAGCAGCTTGGCAGGGCCTGGCGGCTACACCTTC. Translating gives CASSLAGPGGYTF.

V is TRBV20-1 and J is TRBJ2-3; TRBD2 matches 9 bases. The CDR3 extends over 15 amino acids. Germline CDR1 is DFQATT and CDR2 is SNEGSKA (reference sequence). The J segment lost 0 bases and the V segment lost 4 bases, leaving 5 bases of the junction unmatched. CDR3 amino acids: CSATRAGGSTDTQYF. The DNA for the CDR3 is TGCAGTGCTACCCGAGCGGGAGGAAGCACAGATACGCAGTATTTT.

The J gene is TRBJ2-7, the V gene TRBV12-3 or TRBV12-4, with a possible D match to TRBD2 (5 bases). V gave up 9 bases and J gave up 2 bases, with 26 bases separating them. The CDR3 is made up of 17 amino acids. CDR3 nucleotide sequence: TGTGCCAGTAGCCACCCTCTGGGGAGAGAGGTAACCTACGAGCAGTACTTC. Translation: CASSHPLGREVTYEQYF.

Only a few counts were recorded for this clone. The chain recombines TRBV28 with TRBJ2-5; D assignment may be TRBD1 or TRBD2 (6 bases each). Per the germline V gene, CDR1 is MDHEN and CDR2 is SYDVKM. V dropped 8 bases and J dropped 4 bases, with 17 bases sitting between them. CDR3 length: 14 residues. CDR3 sequence: CASGGRGRLETQYF. The CDR3 region has the DNA TGTGCCAGCGGGGGTCGGGGGCGCTTAGAGACCCAGTACTTC.

The gene calls are TRBV24-1 and TRBJ1-2; TRBD1 is a possible D gene (6 bases). V was clipped by 2 bases and J by 10 bases, with 19 bases between them. Germline V lookup: CDR1 KGHDR, CDR2 SFDVKD. The CDR3 is 15 amino acids. As DNA, the CDR3 is TGTGCCACCAGTGATTCTATCTCAGGGGTTTTAAACTACACCTTC. It yields the protein CATSDSISGVLNYTF.

This chain joins TRBV10-1 and TRBJ2-3, with 8 positions matching TRBD2. The CDR3 is 16 residues long. Trimming removed 2 bases from V and 2 bases from J; junction bases left unmatched: 6. CDR1 WNHNN and CDR2 SYGVQD come from the germline V gene (reference sequence). As DNA, the CDR3 is TGCGCCAGCAGTGAGAATAGCGGGGCGAACACAGATACGCAGTATTTT. As protein: CASSENSGANTDTQYF.

In this sample, this clone turned up a few times. The chain carries TRBV7-2 and TRBJ2-7; tentative D call: TRBD1 (5 bases). The V gene lost 5 bases and the J gene lost 4 bases, with 9 bases spanning the gap. The CDR3 has 12 amino acids. Germline loops: CDR1 SGHTA, CDR2 FQGNSA. In DNA, the CDR3 is TGTGCCAGCAGCCGACCAGGGTACGAGCAGTACTTC. Amino acid sequence: CASSRPGYEQYF.

The chain uses TRBV7-8 and TRBJ2-1, with TRBD2 matching 11 bases. The CDR3 has 17 residues. V lost 10 bases and J lost 1; bases outside the gene matches: 12. Germline values: CDR1 SGHVS, CDR2 FQNEAQ. CDR3 nucleotides: TGTGCCAACAGTCGTAAACTAGCGGGGGAATCCTACAATGAGCAGTTCTTC. Translated, it gives CANSRKLAGESYNEQFF.

This chain joins TRBV20-1 and TRBJ1-6, with D perhaps matching TRBD1 (5 bases). This CDR3 has 16 residues. Germline values: CDR1 DFQATT, CDR2 SNEGSKA (reference sequence). The V end lost 6 bases, the J end lost 7 bases, and 22 bases lay between the germline ends. The CDR3 sequence: CSALGPGGKGNSPLHF. The CDR3 nucleotides read TGCAGTGCCCTAGGCCCCGGGGGAAAGGGGAATTCACCCCTCCACTTT.

In its sample, this clone was seen once. The chain uses TRBV20-1 and TRBJ2-1; 14 bases align to TRBD2. CDR3 length equals 14 residues. Germline trimming cut 4 bases from V and 9 bases from J; bases unmatched to any gene: 5. Germline CDR1 DFQATT, CDR2 SNEGSKA (reference sequence). The CDR3 sequence is CSATGLAGAGEQFF. The CDR3 DNA sequence: TGCAGTGCTACGGGACTAGCGGGAGCAGGTGAGCAGTTCTTC.

This clone was observed a handful of times. V gene TRBV27 combines with J gene TRBJ2-1; 7 nucleotides align to TRBD2. J lost 10 bases, V lost 2 bases, and 2 bases had no gene match. The CDR3 spans 12 residues. The V gene's germline CDR1 is MNHEY and CDR2 SMNVEV (reference sequence). The CDR3 is CASSLASGEQFF. CDR3 nucleotides: TGTGCCAGCAGTTTAGCTAGCGGAGAGCAGTTCTTC.

Only a few counts were recorded for this clone. The rearrangement links TRBV20-1 to TRBJ2-5, with D possibly being TRBD2 (6 bases). From germline, CDR1 is DFQATT and CDR2 SNEGSKA (reference sequence). Trimming removed 0 bases from V and 5 bases from J, with 13 bases in between. The CDR3 length is 14 residues. The CDR3 region is CSARDLGEVETQYF. The CDR3 DNA reads as TGCAGTGCTAGAGATTTGGGGGAGGTGGAGACCCAGTACTTC.

Comment on this clone: This may be a read error, as it is one base from a much larger clone. V and J are TRBV6-2 or TRBV6-3 and TRBJ1-6, with 8 positions matching TRBD1. CDR3 size: 15 residues. CDR1 is MNHEY and CDR2 is SVGEGT in the germline V gene. CDR3 region: CAGSSSDRESSPLHF. The DNA for the CDR3 is TGTGCCGGCAGTTCCTCGGACAGGGAGAGCTCACCCCTCCACTTT.

The rearrangement uses TRBV12-3 or TRBV12-4 and TRBJ2-5; D uncertain. Trimming removed 3 bases from V and 4 bases from J, with 9 bases in between. There are 13 residues in the CDR3. DNA of the CDR3: TGTGCCAGCAGTTTGCGACCAACAGAGACCCAGTACTTC. Its protein product is CASSLRPTETQYF.

The chain employs TRBV7-9 and TRBJ2-1; D is undetermined. This CDR3 has 11 amino acids. The V and J ends lost 3 bases and 9 bases respectively, with 6 bases between them. Germline CDR1 is SEHNR and CDR2 is FQNEAQ (reference sequence). The CDR3 coding sequence is TGTGCCAGCAGCTTCCTAGGTGAGCAGTTCTTC. Encoded protein: CASSFLGEQFF.

This chain joins TRBV30 and TRBJ2-7; 8 nucleotides align to TRBD2. J gave up 7 bases and V 1 base, and 0 bases lay outside the gene matches. The germline gives CDR1 GTSNPN, CDR2 SVGIG (reference sequence). CDR3 length equals 11 residues. The CDR3 nucleotides read TGTGCCTGGAGTGCGGGGGGGGAGCAGTACTTC. Its protein is CAWSAGGEQYF.

In its sample, this clone was seen once. The V and J genes are TRBV4-2 and TRBJ2-1; the match to TRBD1 covers 9 bases. In germline, CDR1 is LGHNA, CDR2 YNFKEQ. V shed 4 bases, J shed 6 bases, and the junction held 7 bases outside the gene matches. The CDR3 extends over 15 amino acids. In DNA form, the CDR3 reads TGTGCCAGCAGCCCCGGGACAGGGTCTCGCAATGAGCAGTTCTTC. Amino acids: CASSPGTGSRNEQFF.

V gene TRBV5-1 combines with J gene TRBJ1-4; 9 bases match TRBD1. The CDR3 runs 15 residues. The V and J ends lost 2 bases and 4 bases, in that order; junction bases with no gene match: 3. Germline CDR1 SGHRS, CDR2 YFSETQ. In DNA, the CDR3 is TGCGCCAGCAGCTTCGAGGGACAGGGTAATGAAAAACTGTTTTTT. It yields the protein CASSFEGQGNEKLFF.